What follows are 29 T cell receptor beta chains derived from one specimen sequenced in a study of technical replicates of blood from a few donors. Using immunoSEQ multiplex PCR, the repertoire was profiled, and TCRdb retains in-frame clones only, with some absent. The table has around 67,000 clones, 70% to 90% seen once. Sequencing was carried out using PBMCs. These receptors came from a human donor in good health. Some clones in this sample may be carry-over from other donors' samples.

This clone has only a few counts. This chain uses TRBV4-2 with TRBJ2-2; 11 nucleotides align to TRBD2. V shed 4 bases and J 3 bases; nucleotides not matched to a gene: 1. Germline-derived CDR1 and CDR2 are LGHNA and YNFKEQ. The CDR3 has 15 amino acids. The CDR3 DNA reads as TGTGCCAGCAGCCCGGGACTAGCGGACACCGGGGAGCTGTTTTTT. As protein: CASSPGLADTGELFF.

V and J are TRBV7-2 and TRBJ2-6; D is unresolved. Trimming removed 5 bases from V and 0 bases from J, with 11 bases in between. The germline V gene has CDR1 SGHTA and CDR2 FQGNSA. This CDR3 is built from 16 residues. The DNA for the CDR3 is TGTGCCAGCAGCGCCTTACCGAGCTCTGGGGCCAACGTCCTGACTTTC. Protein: CASSALPSSGANVLTF.

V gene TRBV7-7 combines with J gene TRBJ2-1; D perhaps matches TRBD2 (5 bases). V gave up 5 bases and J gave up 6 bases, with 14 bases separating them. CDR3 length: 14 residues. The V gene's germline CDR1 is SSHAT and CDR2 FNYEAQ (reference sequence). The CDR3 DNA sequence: TGTGCCAGCAGCCTGAGGGAAGACATCAATGAGCAGTTCTTC. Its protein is CASSLREDINEQFF.

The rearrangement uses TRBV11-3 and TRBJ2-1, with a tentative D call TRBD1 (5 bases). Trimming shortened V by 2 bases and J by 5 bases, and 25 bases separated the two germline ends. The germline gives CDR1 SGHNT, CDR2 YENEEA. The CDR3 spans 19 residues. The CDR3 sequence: CASSLIHQKHRFEDNEQFF. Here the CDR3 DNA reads TGTGCCAGCAGCTTAATCCATCAGAAGCACAGGTTCGAGGACAATGAGCAGTTCTTC. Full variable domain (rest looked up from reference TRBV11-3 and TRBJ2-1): EAGVVQSPRYKIIEKKQPVAFWCNPISGHNTLYWYLQNLGQGPELLIRYENEEAVDDSQLPKDRFSAERLKGVDSTLKIQPAELGDSAVYLCASSLIHQKHRFEDNEQFFGPGTRLTVL.

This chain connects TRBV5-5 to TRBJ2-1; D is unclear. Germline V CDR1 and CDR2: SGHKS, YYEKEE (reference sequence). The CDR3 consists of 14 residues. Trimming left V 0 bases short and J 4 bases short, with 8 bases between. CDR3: CASSLGARYNEQFF. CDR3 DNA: TGTGCCAGCAGCTTGGGGGCCCGATACAATGAGCAGTTCTTC. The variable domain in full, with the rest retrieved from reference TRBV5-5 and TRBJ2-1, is DAGVTQSPTHLIKTRGQQVTLRCSPISGHKSVSWYQQVLGQGPQFIFQYYEKEERGRGNFPDRFSARQFPNYSSELNVNALLLGDSALYLCASSLGARYNEQFFGPGTRLTVL.

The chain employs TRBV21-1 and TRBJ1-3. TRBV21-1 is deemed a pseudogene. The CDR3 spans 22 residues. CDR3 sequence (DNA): TGTGCCAGCAGCAAAGAGCGGGTGTGCGCAATCGGACGGGAAAGATCTGGAAACACCATATATTTT. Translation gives CASSKERVCAIGRERSGNTIYF.

CDR3: CASSQSSVGGVYEQYF. CDR3 sequence (DNA): TGCGCCAGCAGTCAATCGAGTGTCGGGGGAGTATACGAGCAGTACTTC. The rearrangement links TRBV23-1 to TRBJ2-7; possibly TRBD2 for D (6 bases). TRBV23-1 is filed as an ORF, its function uncertain. This CDR3 is 16 amino acids long. Trimming took 0 bases from V and 4 from J, leaving 16 bases between them.

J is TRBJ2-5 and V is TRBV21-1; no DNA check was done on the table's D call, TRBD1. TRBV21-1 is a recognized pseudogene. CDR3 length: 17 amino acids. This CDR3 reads CASPQGGQGRREETQYF. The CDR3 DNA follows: TGTGCCAGCCCCCAAGGGGGACAGGGTAGGAGGGAAGAGACCCAGTACTTC.

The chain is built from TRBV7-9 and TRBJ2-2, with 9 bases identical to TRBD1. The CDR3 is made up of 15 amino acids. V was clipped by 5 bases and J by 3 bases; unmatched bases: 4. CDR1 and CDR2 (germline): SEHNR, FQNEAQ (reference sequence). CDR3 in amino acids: CASSHRDRDTGELFF. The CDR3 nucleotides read TGTGCCAGCAGCCACCGGGACAGGGACACCGGGGAGCTGTTTTTT. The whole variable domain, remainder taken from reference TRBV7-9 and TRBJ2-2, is DTGVSQNPRHKITKRGQNVTFRCDPISEHNRLYWYRQTLGQGPEFLTYFQNEAQLEKSRLLSDRFSAERPKGSFSTLEIQRTEQGDSAMYLCASSHRDRDTGELFFGEGSRLTVL.

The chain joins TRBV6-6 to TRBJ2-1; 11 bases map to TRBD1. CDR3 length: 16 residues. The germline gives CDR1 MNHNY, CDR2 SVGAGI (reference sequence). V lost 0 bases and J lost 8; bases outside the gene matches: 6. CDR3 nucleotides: TGTGCCAGCAGTTACTCACTGGGGACAGGGGGTTATGAGCAGTTCTTC. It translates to CASSYSLGTGGYEQFF.

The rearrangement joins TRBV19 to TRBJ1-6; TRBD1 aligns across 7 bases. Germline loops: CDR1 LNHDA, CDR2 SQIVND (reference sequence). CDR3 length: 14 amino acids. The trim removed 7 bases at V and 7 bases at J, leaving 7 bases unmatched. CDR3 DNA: TGTGCCAGTACCGAAGGGGGCGGCAATTCACCCCTCCACTTT. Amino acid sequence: CASTEGGGNSPLHF.

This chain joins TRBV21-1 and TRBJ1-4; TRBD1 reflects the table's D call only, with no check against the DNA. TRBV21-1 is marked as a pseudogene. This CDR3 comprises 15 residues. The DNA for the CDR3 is TGTGCCAGCAGCATAAGCCAGGGTAGGAGTGAAAAACTGTTTTTT. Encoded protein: CASSISQGRSEKLFF.

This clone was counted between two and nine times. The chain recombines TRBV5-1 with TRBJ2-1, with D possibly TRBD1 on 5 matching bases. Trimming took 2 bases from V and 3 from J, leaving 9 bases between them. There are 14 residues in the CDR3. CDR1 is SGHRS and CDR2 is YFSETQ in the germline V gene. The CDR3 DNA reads TGCGCCAGCAGCTTAGCACAGGACTACAATGAGCAGTTCTTC. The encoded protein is CASSLAQDYNEQFF.

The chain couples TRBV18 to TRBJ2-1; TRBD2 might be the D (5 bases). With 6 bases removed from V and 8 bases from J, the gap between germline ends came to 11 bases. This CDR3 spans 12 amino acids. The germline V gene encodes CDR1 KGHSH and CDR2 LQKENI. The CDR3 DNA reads TGTGCCAGCTCGACTAATAGGGATGAGCAGTTCTTC. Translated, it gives CASSTNRDEQFF.

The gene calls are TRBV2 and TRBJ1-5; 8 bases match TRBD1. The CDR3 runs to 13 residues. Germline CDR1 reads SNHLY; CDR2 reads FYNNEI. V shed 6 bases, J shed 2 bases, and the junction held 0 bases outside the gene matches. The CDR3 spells CASRGQGNQPQHF. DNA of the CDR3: TGTGCCAGCAGGGGACAGGGCAATCAGCCCCAGCATTTT.

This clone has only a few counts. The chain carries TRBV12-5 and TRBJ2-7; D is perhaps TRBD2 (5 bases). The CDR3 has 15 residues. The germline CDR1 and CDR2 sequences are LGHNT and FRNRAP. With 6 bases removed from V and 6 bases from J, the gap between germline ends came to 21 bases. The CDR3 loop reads CASGMVIATQTEQYF. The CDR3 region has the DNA TGTGCTAGTGGCATGGTCATAGCGACACAAACCGAGCAGTACTTC.

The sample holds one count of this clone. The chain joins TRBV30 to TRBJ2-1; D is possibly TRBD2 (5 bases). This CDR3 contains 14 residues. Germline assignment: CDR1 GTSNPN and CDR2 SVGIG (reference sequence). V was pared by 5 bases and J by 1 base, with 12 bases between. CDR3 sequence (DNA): TGTGCCTGGGCGTCGGGAATGTCCTACAATGAGCAGTTCTTC. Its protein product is CAWASGMSYNEQFF. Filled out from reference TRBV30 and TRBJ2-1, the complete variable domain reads SQTIHQWPATLVQPVGSPLSLECTVEGTSNPNLYWYRQAAGRGLQLLFYSVGIGQISSEVPQNLSASRPQDRQFILSSKKLLLSDSGFYLCAWASGMSYNEQFFGPGTRLTVL.

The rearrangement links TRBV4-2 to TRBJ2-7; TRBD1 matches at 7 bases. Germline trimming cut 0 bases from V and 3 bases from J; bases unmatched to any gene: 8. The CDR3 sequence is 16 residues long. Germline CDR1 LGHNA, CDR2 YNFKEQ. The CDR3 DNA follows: TGTGCCAGCAGCCAAGATGCTCTAAGGGACAGCTACGAGCAGTACTTC. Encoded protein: CASSQDALRDSYEQYF.

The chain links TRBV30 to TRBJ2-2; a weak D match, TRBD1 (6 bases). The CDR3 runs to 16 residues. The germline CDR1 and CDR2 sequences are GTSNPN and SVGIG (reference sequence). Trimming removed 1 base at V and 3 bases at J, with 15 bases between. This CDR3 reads CAWSEQGRVHTGELFF. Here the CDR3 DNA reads TGTGCCTGGAGTGAGCAGGGGCGGGTGCACACCGGGGAGCTGTTTTTT.

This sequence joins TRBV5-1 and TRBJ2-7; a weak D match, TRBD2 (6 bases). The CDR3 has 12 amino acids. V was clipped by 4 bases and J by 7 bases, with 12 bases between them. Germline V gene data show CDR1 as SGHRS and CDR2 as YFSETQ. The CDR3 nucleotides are TGCGCCAGCAGCATGGAGGGGCGGGAGCAGTACTTC. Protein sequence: CASSMEGREQYF.

This CDR3 reads CASSIAGQTSSPLHF. CDR3 nucleotide sequence: TGTGCCAGCAGTATTGCCGGACAGACTTCTTCACCCCTCCACTTT. This sequence joins TRBV9 and TRBJ1-6; TRBD1 might be the D (6 bases). The germline V and J ends were trimmed by 5 bases and 9 bases, with 18 bases remaining between them. Germline V gives CDR1 SGDLS, CDR2 YYNGEE. The CDR3 extends over 15 amino acids. The full variable domain, in which reference TRBV9 and TRBJ1-6 provide the parts outside the CDR3, is DSGVTQTPKHLITATGQRVTLRCSPRSGDLSVYWYQQSLDQGLQFLIQYYNGEERAKGNILERFSAQQFPDLHSELNLSSLELGDSALYFCASSIAGQTSSPLHFGNGTRLTVT.

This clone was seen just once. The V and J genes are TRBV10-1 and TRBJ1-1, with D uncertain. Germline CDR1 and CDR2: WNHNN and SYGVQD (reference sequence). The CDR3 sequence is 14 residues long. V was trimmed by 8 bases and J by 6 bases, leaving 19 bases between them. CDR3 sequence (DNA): TGCGCCAGCCCTTCGTGGGTGGCGGTTGCTGAAGCTTTCTTT. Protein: CASPSWVAVAEAFF.

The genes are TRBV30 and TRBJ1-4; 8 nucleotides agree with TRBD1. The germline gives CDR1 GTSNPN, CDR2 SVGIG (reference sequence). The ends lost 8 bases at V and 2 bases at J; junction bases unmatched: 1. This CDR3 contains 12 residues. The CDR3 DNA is TGTGCCCGACAGGGGACTAATGAAAAACTGTTTTTT. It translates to CARQGTNEKLFF.

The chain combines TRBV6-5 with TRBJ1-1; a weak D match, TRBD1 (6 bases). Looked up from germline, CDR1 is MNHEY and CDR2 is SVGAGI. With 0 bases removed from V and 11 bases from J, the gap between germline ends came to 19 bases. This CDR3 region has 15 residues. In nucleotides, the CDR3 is TGTGCCAGCAGTTACTCGGCGGGGGGCTCTGAGATGGCTTTCTTT. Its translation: CASSYSAGGSEMAFF.

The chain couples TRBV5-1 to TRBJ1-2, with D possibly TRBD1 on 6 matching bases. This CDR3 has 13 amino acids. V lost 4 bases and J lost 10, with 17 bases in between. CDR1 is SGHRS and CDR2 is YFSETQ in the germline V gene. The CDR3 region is CASSPLWTEDYTF. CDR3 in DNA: TGCGCCAGCAGCCCCCTTTGGACAGAGGACTACACCTTC. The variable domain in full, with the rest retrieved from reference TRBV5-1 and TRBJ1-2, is KAGVTQTPRYLIKTRGQQVTLSCSPISGHRSVSWYQQTPGQGLQFLFEYFSETQRNKGNFPGRFSGRQFSNSRSEMNVSTLELGDSALYLCASSPLWTEDYTFGSGTRLTVV.

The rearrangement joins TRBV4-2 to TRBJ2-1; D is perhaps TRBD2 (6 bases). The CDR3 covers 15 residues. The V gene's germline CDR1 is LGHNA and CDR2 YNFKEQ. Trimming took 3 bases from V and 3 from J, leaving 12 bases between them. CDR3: CASSQVGGNYNEQFF. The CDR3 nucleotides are TGTGCCAGCAGCCAGGTGGGAGGTAACTACAATGAGCAGTTCTTC.

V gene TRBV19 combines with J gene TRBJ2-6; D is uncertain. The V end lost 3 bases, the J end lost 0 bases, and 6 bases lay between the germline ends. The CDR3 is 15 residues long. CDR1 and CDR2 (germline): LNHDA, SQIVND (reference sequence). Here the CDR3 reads CASSIPGSGANVLTF. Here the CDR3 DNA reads TGTGCCAGTAGTATCCCGGGCTCTGGGGCCAACGTCCTGACTTTC.

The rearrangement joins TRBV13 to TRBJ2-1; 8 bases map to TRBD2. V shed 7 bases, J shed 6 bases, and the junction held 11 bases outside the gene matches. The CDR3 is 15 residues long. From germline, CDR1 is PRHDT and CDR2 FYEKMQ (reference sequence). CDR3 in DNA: TGTGCCAGCATTCCGAGGTGGCGGGAGGCCAATGAGCAGTTCTTC. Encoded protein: CASIPRWREANEQFF.

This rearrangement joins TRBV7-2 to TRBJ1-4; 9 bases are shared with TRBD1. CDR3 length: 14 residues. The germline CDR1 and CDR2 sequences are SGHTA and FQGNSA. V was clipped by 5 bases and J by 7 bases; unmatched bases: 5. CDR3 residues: CASSLTGGGEKLFF. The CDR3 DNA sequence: TGTGCCAGCAGCCTGACAGGGGGAGGTGAAAAACTGTTTTTT.